This T cell receptor beta chain was documented in a study of shared clonotypes between healthy human individuals. The method was immunoSEQ multiplex PCR; TCRdb's version includes in-frame clones alone and lacks a portion of them. The data show 2 million to 2.5 million clones, with 95% seen just once and roughly 0.13% held by the top ten. Whole-study findings and limits: Researchers found naive subsets generally carried larger estimated richness than memory subsets.

Germline values: CDR1 SGDLS, CDR2 YYNGEE. V shed 2 bases and J shed 1 base, with 19 bases lying between them. The length of the CDR3 is 17 residues. Donors comprised healthy HIV-negative adults lacking recent acute infections or vaccinations. Comments on this clone: Its antigen remains unknown.

What was sequenced was naive CD4+ T cells sorted from blood. Subset defined: CD45RA+ positively selected. The V gene is TRBV9, the J gene TRBJ2-7, with D perhaps TRBD2 (5 bases). The sequence came from a young man in good health. This CDR3 reads CASSVSPGGVKSYEQYF. The CDR3 DNA sequence: TGTGCCAGCAGCGTGTCCCCAGGAGGTGTGAAATCCTACGAGCAGTACTTC.